What follows are 9 T cell receptor beta chains derived from one specimen sequenced in a study of Ad26.COV2.S vaccination and SARS-CoV-2 variants. The treatment here: some 20 received Ad26.COV2.S at low or high dose, single or two shots; 5 received placebo; per-sample allocation not given. Material that was analyzed had been drawn on day 63 after the first vaccine or placebo injection. Using immunoSEQ multiplex PCR, the repertoire was profiled, and TCRdb retains in-frame clones only, with some absent. Of 400,000 to 500,000 clones in the sample, roughly 88% were seen once. This material consisted of peripheral blood, taken in a trial of Ad26.COV2.S vaccine versus placebo. The source of these receptors is a person aged 18-60 years who received the Ad26.COV2.S COVID-19 vaccine or a placebo.

In its sample, this clone was seen once. The chain recombines TRBV18 with TRBJ2-2; 8 nucleotides agree with TRBD2. The V segment lost 3 bases and the J segment 3 bases; nucleotides outside the gene matches: 3. Germline CDR1 reads KGHSH; CDR2 reads LQKENI. This CDR3 is 15 amino acids long. CDR3 bases: TGTGCCAGCTCACCGATGGGACTAGACACCGGGGAGCTGTTTTTT. It encodes CASSPMGLDTGELFF.

CDR3 sequence reads: CASSPGQESYGYTF. The CDR3 region has the DNA TGTGCCAGCAGCCCGGGACAGGAGAGCTATGGCTACACCTTC. The chain is built from TRBV4-2 and TRBJ1-2; 8 positions match TRBD1. With V trimmed by 4 bases and J by 4 bases, 5 bases remained unmatched. Germline assignment: CDR1 LGHNA and CDR2 YNFKEQ. The CDR3 totals 14 residues.

This sequence joins TRBV6-4 and TRBJ2-3, with a tentative D call TRBD1 (6 bases). Germline V gives CDR1 MRHNA, CDR2 SNTAGT. Trimming took 0 bases from V and 1 from J, leaving 20 bases between them. CDR3 length equals 19 residues. The CDR3: CASSDSSDRPIQRTDTQYF. The CDR3 DNA reads as TGTGCCAGCAGTGACTCCTCAGACAGGCCAATTCAACGCACAGATACGCAGTATTTT.

The genes are TRBV9 and TRBJ2-2, with D unresolved. V dropped 3 bases and J dropped 7 bases, with 22 bases sitting between them. The CDR3 has 17 residues. Germline V gene lookup returns CDR1 SGDLS and CDR2 YYNGEE. The CDR3 nucleotides are TGTGCCAGCAGCGCCTCCTCGGGTTCGGTTACTATCGGGGAGCTGTTTTTT. Translation gives CASSASSGSVTIGELFF.

This chain joins TRBV7-9 and TRBJ2-3; D may be TRBD1 (5 bases). The germline CDR1 and CDR2 sequences are SEHNR and FQNEAQ (reference sequence). The V end lost 5 bases, the J end lost 2 bases, and 11 bases lay between the germline ends. The CDR3 sequence is 14 residues long. The CDR3 nucleotides read TGTGCCAGCAGCCCCCGACAGTTCACAGATACGCAGTATTTT. This translates into CASSPRQFTDTQYF.

The chain uses TRBV5-1 and TRBJ1-1, with D perhaps TRBD1 (6 bases). The V and J ends lost 0 bases and 7 bases respectively, with 10 bases between them. CDR1 is SGHRS, CDR2 YFSETQ, per germline. The CDR3 runs to 13 residues. CDR3 in DNA: TGCGCCAGCAGCTTGGCCAGGGGAAGTGAAGCTTTCTTT. Encoded protein: CASSLARGSEAFF.

The chain joins TRBV12-3 or TRBV12-4 to TRBJ1-2, with D unresolved. The CDR3 loop spans 12 amino acids. V lost 3 bases, J lost 6 bases, and 8 bases lay in between. CDR3 protein: CASSFTSHGYTF. CDR3 in DNA: TGTGCCAGCAGTTTTACCAGCCATGGCTACACCTTC.

The chain joins TRBV12-3 or TRBV12-4 to TRBJ1-1; D remains unclear. V was pared by 1 base and J by 4 bases, with 4 bases between. The CDR3 runs to 12 residues. The CDR3 loop reads CASSLVVTEAFF. CDR3 nucleotides: TGTGCCAGCAGTTTAGTTGTCACTGAAGCTTTCTTT.

This chain links TRBV5-1 with TRBJ2-3; 8 bases are a match to TRBD1. The length of the CDR3 is 15 residues. Germline CDR1 and CDR2: SGHRS and YFSETQ. The ends lost 5 bases at V and 3 bases at J; junction bases unmatched: 8. The CDR3 reads CASRTRGLETDTQYF. The CDR3 coding sequence is TGCGCCAGCAGAACCAGGGGGCTCGAGACAGATACGCAGTATTTT.